The 15 T cell receptor beta chains below come from one sample, sequenced in a study of T cell responses to AZD1222 COVID-19 vaccine. The assay was immunoSEQ multiplex PCR, and TCRdb's table has in-frame clones only and misses some. This table has around 80,000 clones, 87% appearing once. Sample: peripheral blood, taken 28 days after the second AZD1222 dose. The origin of the receptors is an adult who received the AZD1222 COVID-19 vaccine.

The V call is TRBV30, the J call TRBJ1-5; D is unresolved. Trimming removed 5 bases from V and 1 base from J, with 9 bases in between. Germline CDR1 and CDR2: GTSNPN and SVGIG (reference sequence). The CDR3 is made up of 13 amino acids. As DNA, the CDR3 is TGTGCCTGGTCCACAGCCAGCAATCAGCCCCAGCATTTT. Protein product: CAWSTASNQPQHF.

This chain connects TRBV6-1 to TRBJ1-1; D remains unclear. CDR3 length: 14 residues. The V end was cut by 3 bases, the J end by 5 bases, with 13 bases between. Looked up from germline, CDR1 is MNHNS and CDR2 is SASEGT. The CDR3: CASSDLRAGTEAFF. CDR3 DNA sequence: TGTGCCAGCAGTGATCTCCGGGCCGGGACTGAAGCTTTCTTT.

This chain joins TRBV19 and TRBJ2-3; D is uncertain. This CDR3 comprises 13 residues. Trimming pared 3 bases from V and 3 bases from J, leaving 7 bases between. CDR1 and CDR2 (germline): LNHDA, SQIVND (reference sequence). Here the CDR3 reads CASSMGRTDTQYF. DNA of the CDR3: TGTGCCAGTAGTATGGGTCGTACAGATACGCAGTATTTT.

The V call is TRBV11-2, the J call TRBJ2-1; the match to TRBD2 covers 7 bases. J gave up 0 bases and V 5 bases, and 4 bases lay outside the gene matches. Germline CDR1 is SGHAT and CDR2 is FQNNGV. CDR3 length equals 15 residues. As DNA, the CDR3 is TGTGCCAGCAGCCCTAGCGGTTACTCCTACAATGAGCAGTTCTTC. This translates into CASSPSGYSYNEQFF.

V and J are TRBV7-2 and TRBJ1-4; no clear D. Germline V CDR1 and CDR2: SGHTA, FQGNSA. The CDR3 is 16 residues long. The V and J ends lost 1 base and 0 bases respectively, with 9 bases between them. The CDR3 nucleotides are TGTGCCAGCAGCTTAGGGCTCGTCGCAACTAATGAAAAACTGTTTTTT. Its protein product is CASSLGLVATNEKLFF.

The gene calls are TRBV6-5 and TRBJ2-7; weak D call: TRBD1 (6 bases). Germline CDR1 MNHEY, CDR2 SVGAGI. This CDR3 is built from 13 residues. V lost 6 bases, J lost 7 bases, and 16 bases lay in between. The CDR3 DNA reads as TGTGCCAGCAGACCACGGGACACCGATGAGCAGTACTTC. Translating gives CASRPRDTDEQYF.

The rearrangement links TRBV3-1 (or the pseudogene TRBV3-2) to TRBJ1-4; 12 bases are shared with TRBD1. V was pared by 4 bases and J by 7 bases, with 22 bases of the junction left unmatched. The CDR3 contains 21 residues. Germline V CDR1 and CDR2: LGHDT, YNNKEL (reference sequence). CDR3 protein: CASSPIVFRDRGLKGIEKLFF. The CDR3, as DNA: TGTGCCAGCAGCCCAATCGTCTTCCGGGACAGGGGGCTGAAGGGAATTGAAAAACTGTTTTTT.

The rearrangement uses TRBV5-1 and TRBJ1-2; TRBD1 agrees at 7 bases. CDR1 SGHRS and CDR2 YFSETQ come from the germline V gene. The CDR3 has 13 residues. Unmatched junction bases numbered 8, after V lost 4 bases and J lost 8 bases. CDR3 sequence (DNA): TGCGCCAGCAGCCACCAGACAGGGAGGGGCTACACCTTC. It codes for CASSHQTGRGYTF.

The DNA for the CDR3 is TGTGCCAGCAGCTTAGTAGCTTCCACTGAAGCTTTCTTT. Its translation: CASSLVASTEAFF. This sequence joins TRBV7-2 and TRBJ1-1; D not resolved. There are 13 residues in the CDR3. V lost 1 base, J lost 4 bases, and 7 bases lay in between. Germline-derived CDR1 and CDR2 are SGHTA and FQGNSA.

The V call is TRBV7-2, the J call TRBJ1-6; TRBD1 agrees at 7 bases. Germline V CDR1 and CDR2: SGHTA, FQGNSA. V lost 2 bases, J lost 6 bases, and 1 base stayed unmatched. The CDR3 is 14 residues long. CDR3 DNA sequence: TGTGCCAGCAGCTTACGACAGGGTAATTCACCCCTCCACTTT. It codes for CASSLRQGNSPLHF.

The chain joins TRBV30 to TRBJ2-5; 11 bases align to TRBD2. Germline CDR1 reads GTSNPN; CDR2 reads SVGIG (reference sequence). After removal of 5 bases from V and 2 bases from J, the junction contained 4 bases not matched to a gene. This CDR3 comprises 14 residues. In DNA form, the CDR3 reads TGTGCCTGGTTAGCGGGAGGGAAGCAAGAGACCCAGTACTTC. Protein product: CAWLAGGKQETQYF.

The DNA for the CDR3 is TGCGCCAGCAGCTTAAGCTGGTGGGAGACAGATACGCAGTATTTT. Translation gives CASSLSWWETDTQYF. The V gene is TRBV5-1, the J gene TRBJ2-3; possibly TRBD2 for D (5 bases). This CDR3 spans 15 amino acids. Germline V gene lookup returns CDR1 SGHRS and CDR2 YFSETQ. V gave up 2 bases and J gave up 3 bases, with 13 bases separating them.

The V gene is TRBV4-2, the J gene TRBJ2-3; 14 nucleotides agree with TRBD2. CDR3 length: 17 residues. The germline V gene has CDR1 LGHNA and CDR2 YNFKEQ. With V trimmed by 1 base and J by 5 bases, 5 bases remained unmatched. The CDR3 protein is CASSQGRLAGGGDTQYF. In DNA, the CDR3 is TGTGCCAGCAGCCAAGGGAGACTAGCGGGAGGGGGAGATACGCAGTATTTT.

This clone was found once. The chain's CDR3 is CASSTSGTSGYEQYF. CDR3 sequence (DNA): TGTGCCAGCAGTACCTCCGGGACTAGCGGCTACGAGCAGTACTTC. The chain is built from TRBV6-5 and TRBJ2-7, with TRBD2 matching over 11 bases. The CDR3 consists of 15 residues. The germline CDR1 and CDR2 sequences are MNHEY and SVGAGI. V dropped 5 bases and J dropped 3; count of bases not matched to a gene: 6.

V is TRBV7-3 and J is TRBJ2-5; D may be TRBD2 (5 bases). CDR3 length: 13 residues. The germline V gene has CDR1 SGHTA and CDR2 FQGTGA. V gave up 5 bases and J gave up 4 bases, with 11 bases separating them. The CDR3 loop is CASSLGVGETQYF. The CDR3 DNA follows: TGTGCCAGCAGCCTCGGGGTTGGAGAGACCCAGTACTTC.